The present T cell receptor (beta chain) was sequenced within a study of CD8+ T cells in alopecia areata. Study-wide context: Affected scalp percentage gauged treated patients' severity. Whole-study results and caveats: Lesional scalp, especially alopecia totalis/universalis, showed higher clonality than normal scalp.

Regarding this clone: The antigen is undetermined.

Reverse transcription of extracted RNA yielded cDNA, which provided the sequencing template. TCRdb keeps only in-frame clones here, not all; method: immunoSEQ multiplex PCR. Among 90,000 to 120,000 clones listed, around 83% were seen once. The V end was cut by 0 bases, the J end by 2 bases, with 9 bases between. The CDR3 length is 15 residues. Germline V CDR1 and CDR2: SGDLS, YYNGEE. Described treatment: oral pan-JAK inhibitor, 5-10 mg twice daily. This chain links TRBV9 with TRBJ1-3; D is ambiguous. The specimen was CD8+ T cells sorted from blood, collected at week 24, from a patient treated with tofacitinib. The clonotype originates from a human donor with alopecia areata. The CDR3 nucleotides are TGTGCCAGCAGCGTAGAGGCAGATACTGGAAACACCATATATTTT. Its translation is CASSVEADTGNTIYF. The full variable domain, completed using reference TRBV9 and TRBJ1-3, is DSGVTQTPKHLITATGQRVTLRCSPRSGDLSVYWYQQSLDQGLQFLIQYYNGEERAKGNILERFSAQQFPDLHSELNLSSLELGDSALYFCASSVEADTGNTIYFGEGSWLTVV.